The 26 T cell receptor beta chains below all came from one sample that was sequenced in a study of blood T cell repertoires in COVID-19. Clones were read by immunoSEQ multiplex PCR, and TCRdb kept only the in-frame ones, dropping some. The data show fewer than 250,000 clones, about four fifths seen once. The sequenced sample consisted of PBMCs or T cells enriched from blood (not recorded which). Every receptor here comes from a man aged 60 to 69 who had recovered from COVID-19.

The chain joins TRBV2 to TRBJ1-6; maybe TRBD1 (6 bases). The germline V and J ends were trimmed by 4 bases and 7 bases, with 8 bases remaining between them. The CDR3 consists of 13 residues. Germline CDR1 and CDR2: SNHLY and FYNNEI. The CDR3 DNA follows: TGTGCCAGCAGTGGGACAGCGAATTCACCCCTCCACTTT. This codes for CASSGTANSPLHF.

This clone was counted between two and nine times. The V call is TRBV2, the J call TRBJ2-5, with 10 bases matching TRBD2. This CDR3 is built from 14 residues. J gave up 4 bases and V 4 bases, and 3 bases lay outside the gene matches. Germline V gene sequence: CDR1 SNHLY, CDR2 FYNNEI. CDR3 nucleotide sequence: TGTGCCAGCAGTGCGCTAGCGGGGGCAGAGACCCAGTACTTC. This sequence encodes CASSALAGAETQYF.

This chain links TRBV7-6 with TRBJ1-4, with TRBD1 matching over 9 bases. Germline V gives CDR1 SGHVS, CDR2 FNYEAQ. This CDR3 is 15 amino acids long. Trimming removed 5 bases from V and 8 bases from J; junction bases left unmatched: 9. In DNA form, the CDR3 reads TGTGCCAGCAGCCCGCCGGGACAGGGTACGGAAAAACTGTTTTTT. Its protein product is CASSPPGQGTEKLFF.

The genes are TRBV10-3 and TRBJ1-1, with D possibly being TRBD1 (6 bases). Per germline, CDR1 ENHRY and CDR2 SYGVKD. This CDR3 is 16 amino acids long. V lost 4 bases to trimming and J lost 3 bases, with 18 bases between them. CDR3 in DNA: TGTGCCATCAGTGGGCCGCGGGGGGGCATGGACACTGAAGCTTTCTTT. Its protein product is CAISGPRGGMDTEAFF.

This rearrangement joins TRBV5-4 to TRBJ2-1; 11 bases align to TRBD2. CDR3 size: 17 residues. After removal of 4 bases from V and 6 bases from J, the junction contained 12 bases not matched to a gene. Germline CDR1 and CDR2: SGHNT and YYREEE (reference sequence). CDR3 residues: CASSRGRLGTSGNEQFF. The CDR3 DNA is TGTGCCAGCAGCAGGGGAAGACTCGGGACTAGCGGCAATGAGCAGTTCTTC.

This chain joins TRBV24-1 and TRBJ2-7; 8 bases align to TRBD2. Germline V lookup: CDR1 KGHDR, CDR2 SFDVKD. The CDR3 is 12 amino acids. V shed 5 bases and J 7 bases; nucleotides not matched to a gene: 3. CDR3 DNA: TGTGCCACCAGTGCCAGCGGGGGAGAGCAGTACTTC. The encoded protein is CATSASGGEQYF.

This rearrangement joins TRBV7-3 to TRBJ2-7, with 8 bases lining up with TRBD1. The CDR3 has 15 residues. Germline V lookup: CDR1 SGHTA, CDR2 FQGTGA. Unmatched junction bases numbered 8, after V lost 5 bases and J lost 2 bases. The CDR3 bases are TGTGCCAGCAGCCCAGACAGGGGTTCCCCCTACGAGCAGTACTTC. Translated: CASSPDRGSPYEQYF.

The sample holds one count of this clone. The gene calls are TRBV9 and TRBJ2-5, with D maybe TRBD1 (5 bases). Trimming removed 0 bases at V and 2 bases at J, with 5 bases between. This CDR3 comprises 13 residues. The germline V gene encodes CDR1 SGDLS and CDR2 YYNGEE. The CDR3 region is CASSVGQQETQYF. The CDR3 DNA reads TGTGCCAGCAGCGTAGGACAGCAAGAGACCCAGTACTTC.

CDR3 in amino acids: CSASSGVRETQYF. DNA for the CDR3: TGCAGTGCTAGTAGCGGGGTCCGAGAGACCCAGTACTTC. J is TRBJ2-5 and V is TRBV20-1; 8 nucleotides line up with TRBD2. CDR1 is DFQATT, CDR2 SNEGSKA, per germline (reference sequence). CDR3 length equals 13 residues. J gave up 4 bases and V 3 bases, and 4 bases lay outside the gene matches.

V usage is TRBV11-2 and J usage is TRBJ2-3, with 9 bases matching TRBD2. The ends lost 0 bases at V and 4 bases at J; junction bases unmatched: 2. This CDR3 is built from 15 residues. In germline, CDR1 is SGHAT, CDR2 FQNNGV. The CDR3 loop is CASSLDQRGADTQYF. The CDR3, as DNA: TGTGCCAGCAGCTTAGACCAGCGGGGGGCAGATACGCAGTATTTT.

The V call is TRBV11-3, the J call TRBJ2-7; a weak D match, TRBD2 (5 bases). CDR3 size: 15 residues. Looked up from germline, CDR1 is SGHNT and CDR2 is YENEEA. Trimming pared 1 base from V and 4 bases from J, leaving 14 bases between. CDR3 DNA: TGTGCCAGCAGCTTAGTGGAGGCCCGTGGGTACGAGCAGTACTTC. As protein: CASSLVEARGYEQYF. The whole variable domain, remainder taken from reference TRBV11-3 and TRBJ2-7, is EAGVVQSPRYKIIEKKQPVAFWCNPISGHNTLYWYLQNLGQGPELLIRYENEEAVDDSQLPKDRFSAERLKGVDSTLKIQPAELGDSAVYLCASSLVEARGYEQYFGPGTRLTVT.

This chain uses TRBV19 with TRBJ1-1; the match to TRBD1 covers 8 bases. CDR3 length: 13 residues. Germline V gene data show CDR1 as LNHDA and CDR2 as SQIVND (reference sequence). V lost 6 bases to trimming and J lost 5 bases; unmatched junction nucleotides: 5. The CDR3 protein is CASSRTGRTEAFF. DNA of the CDR3: TGTGCCAGTAGCCGGACAGGGAGGACTGAAGCTTTCTTT.

V usage is TRBV25-1 and J usage is TRBJ2-5; 8 bases align to TRBD2. The CDR3 has 15 residues. V gave up 8 bases and J gave up 4 bases; unmatched junction bases: 12. CDR1 is MGHDK, CDR2 SYGVNS, per germline. CDR3: CASSGGGLRGETQYF. CDR3 coding DNA: TGTGCCAGCTCCGGGGGGGGCCTTCGGGGAGAGACCCAGTACTTC. The full variable domain, with the rest looked up from reference TRBV25-1 and TRBJ2-5, is EADIYQTPRYLVIGTGKKITLECSQTMGHDKMYWYQQDPGMELHLIHYSYGVNSTEKGDLSSESTVSRIRTEHFPLTLESARPSHTSQYLCASSGGGLRGETQYFGPGTRLLVL.

The V gene is TRBV11-2, the J gene TRBJ1-1; D is uncertain. The ends were cut back, 0 bases at V and 5 bases at J, with 16 bases in the middle. The CDR3 loop spans 16 amino acids. Germline loops: CDR1 SGHAT, CDR2 FQNNGV. In DNA form, the CDR3 reads TGTGCCAGCAGCTTAGATCCGGGAGGGTTAAGGACTGAAGCTTTCTTT. Translation gives CASSLDPGGLRTEAFF.

The V gene is TRBV9, the J gene TRBJ2-2, with 8 bases identical to TRBD2. The CDR3 covers 16 residues. Germline V lookup: CDR1 SGDLS, CDR2 YYNGEE. Trimming took 0 bases from V and 7 from J; bases not matched to a gene: 8. CDR3 region: CASSVATGGPNGELFF. In DNA form, the CDR3 reads TGTGCCAGCAGCGTAGCTACGGGGGGGCCAAACGGGGAGCTGTTTTTT.

This clone came up a few times. The chain carries TRBV24-1 and TRBJ1-2, with TRBD1 identical over 9 bases. CDR1 and CDR2 (germline): KGHDR, SFDVKD. V shed 4 bases, J shed 8 bases, and the junction held 22 bases outside the gene matches. The CDR3 contains 19 residues. The CDR3: CATSETWTGALIPQGGYTF. The CDR3 bases are TGTGCCACCAGTGAGACCTGGACAGGGGCCCTTATCCCTCAAGGGGGCTACACCTTC.

This chain's CDR3 is CASRGQGLTNEKLFF. CDR3 DNA: TGCGCCAGCAGGGGACAGGGTCTAACTAATGAAAAACTGTTTTTT. V usage is TRBV5-1 and J usage is TRBJ1-4; 9 bases match TRBD1. The CDR3 sequence is 15 residues long. Germline V CDR1 and CDR2: SGHRS, YFSETQ. Trimming removed 5 bases from V and 1 base from J; junction bases left unmatched: 3. The full variable domain, in which reference TRBV5-1 and TRBJ1-4 provide the parts outside the CDR3, is KAGVTQTPRYLIKTRGQQVTLSCSPISGHRSVSWYQQTPGQGLQFLFEYFSETQRNKGNFPGRFSGRQFSNSRSEMNVSTLELGDSALYLCASRGQGLTNEKLFFGSGTQLSVL.

The rearrangement uses TRBV15 and TRBJ2-7; D is possibly TRBD1 (5 bases). Germline-derived CDR1 and CDR2 are LNHNV and YYDKDF (reference sequence). Trimming pared 0 bases from V and 2 bases from J, leaving 11 bases between. The CDR3 runs to 15 residues. CDR3 in amino acids: CATSRDPGRPYEQYF. The DNA of the CDR3 is TGTGCCACCAGCAGAGATCCAGGGCGCCCCTACGAGCAGTACTTC.

This chain links TRBV9 with TRBJ1-2; the match to TRBD1 covers 8 bases. This CDR3 spans 15 amino acids. V shed 3 bases and J 2 bases; nucleotides not matched to a gene: 6. Germline V lookup: CDR1 SGDLS, CDR2 YYNGEE. The chain's CDR3 is CASSANRGTNYGYTF. The CDR3 DNA is TGTGCCAGCAGCGCTAACAGGGGGACAAACTATGGCTACACCTTC.

V gene TRBV5-1 combines with J gene TRBJ2-3, with 9 bases that match TRBD1. Trimming cost V 3 bases and J 0 bases; bases outside gene matches: 2. Germline CDR1 SGHRS, CDR2 YFSETQ. The CDR3 length is 15 residues. CDR3 DNA: TGCGCCAGCAGCTACAGGGGGCTCAGCACAGATACGCAGTATTTT. Residues: CASSYRGLSTDTQYF.

This clone has a handful of counts. This sequence joins TRBV18 and TRBJ2-7; D possibly corresponds to TRBD1 (5 bases). Germline CDR1 KGHSH, CDR2 LQKENI. The CDR3 runs to 14 residues. Trimming took 1 base from V and 2 from J, leaving 9 bases between them. CDR3 sequence: CASSPRMTAYEQYF. The CDR3 region has the DNA TGTGCCAGCTCACCACGGATGACAGCCTACGAGCAGTACTTC.

The chain joins TRBV18 to TRBJ1-2; 7 bases are a match to TRBD1. The trim removed 0 bases at V and 4 bases at J, leaving 8 bases unmatched. The CDR3 totals 16 residues. Germline V gene data show CDR1 as KGHSH and CDR2 as LQKENI. For the CDR3, the DNA is TGTGCCAGCTCACCACCGGGCTTTGGACAGGTCTATGGCTACACCTTC. It encodes CASSPPGFGQVYGYTF.

This clone was observed once. The rearrangement uses TRBV30 and TRBJ2-7; TRBD1 agrees at 8 bases. Germline-derived CDR1 and CDR2 are GTSNPN and SVGIG (reference sequence). V shed 3 bases and J 1 base; nucleotides not matched to a gene: 2. The CDR3 sequence is 13 residues long. In DNA form, the CDR3 reads TGTGCCTGGAGACAGGGGGGATCCTACGAGCAGTACTTC. It yields the protein CAWRQGGSYEQYF.

The rearrangement uses TRBV11-2 and TRBJ2-7; the match to TRBD2 covers 11 bases. The germline V gene has CDR1 SGHAT and CDR2 FQNNGV. The V gene end was trimmed by 6 bases and the J gene end by 0 bases; junction bases not matched to a gene: 13. The CDR3 totals 18 residues. CDR3 in DNA: TGTGCCAGCAGTACCAGGACTAGCGGGCGTGATATCTCCTACGAGCAGTACTTC. It yields the protein CASSTRTSGRDISYEQYF.

The genes are TRBV7-8 and TRBJ2-2, with 12 bases lining up with TRBD1. The germline V gene encodes CDR1 SGHVS and CDR2 FQNEAQ. The trim removed 8 bases at V and 4 bases at J, leaving 11 bases unmatched. This CDR3 region has 17 residues. Here the CDR3 reads CASLRPGQGAGTGELFF. As DNA, the CDR3 is TGTGCCAGCCTCAGACCGGGACAGGGGGCCGGCACCGGGGAGCTGTTTTTT.

This clone showed up just once. The V call is TRBV4-3, the J call TRBJ1-1; maybe TRBD1 (5 bases). The V and J ends lost 3 bases and 7 bases respectively, with 12 bases between them. The CDR3 consists of 13 residues. Germline CDR1 LGHNA, CDR2 YSLEER. The CDR3 protein is CASSQGGIHEAFF. CDR3 sequence (DNA): TGCGCCAGCAGCCAGGGGGGGATCCATGAAGCTTTCTTT.